The clone carrying this T cell receptor beta chain was counted a few times. Its cognate antigen is unknown. The data derive from a study of T cells after yellow fever vaccination. Study-wide points: Clones that expanded after primary vaccination mostly reappeared after the booster (just under 98% CD4, approximately 85% CD8). Weaker overall, the secondary response nonetheless peaked faster (day 5 versus 15).

By 5'RACE template switching, TCR cDNA was produced, with a universal primer site and UMIs added in the process. TCRdb used MiXCR to reprocess the 5' RACE reads, holding one entry per CDR3 protein. The sample contains hundreds of thousands of distinct CDR3 sequences, around an eighth of which appear only once. The CDR3 totals 14 residues. Trimming shortened V by 5 bases and J by 4 bases, and 11 bases separated the two germline ends. Per germline, CDR1 SGHTA and CDR2 FQGNSA. Sequences were derived from PBMCs, sampled on the day of the yellow fever booster vaccination. The chain combines TRBV7-2 with TRBJ1-4, with D perhaps TRBD1 (5 bases). The receptor comes from a man aged 25 to 40 who received the YFV17D yellow fever vaccine. The CDR3 DNA sequence: TGTGCCAGCAGCCACGACAGAGTTAATGAAAAACTGTTTTTT. Its translation: CASSHDRVNEKLFF.